The clone carrying this TCR beta chain is judged medium-sized. The sample belongs to a study of metastatic and nonmetastatic thyroid tumors. No patient received treatment before thyroid surgery. MiXCR was used by TCRdb to re-call the PCR reads. The sample has under 35,000 clones, about 32% seen once. The CDR3 runs 15 residues. Deletions cut 5 bases from V and 1 base from J, with 14 bases between. The V gene's germline CDR1 is MNHNS and CDR2 SASEGT. This receptor was identified in a female donor with papillary thyroid cancer or a benign thyroid nodule (not recorded which). Some clones in this sample may be carry-over from other donors' samples. The chain has TRBV6-1 and TRBJ1-1; unclear D gene. Sequencing was carried out using blood. The CDR3: CASSPPGSRNTEAFF. In DNA form, the CDR3 reads TGTGCCAGCAGTCCCCCGGGTAGTCGGAACACTGAAGCTTTCTTT.